This is a list of T cell receptor beta chains from one sample in a study of spatial heterogeneity in lung cancer. Each CDR3 protein is one row after TCRdb ran MiXCR on the 5' RACE reads. The data hold tens of thousands of distinct CDR3 sequences, with roughly 8% observed a single time. The sequencing used PBMCs, collected at surgery. The source is a male donor with early-stage non-small cell lung cancer. CDR3s include the opening cysteine and the closing phenylalanine or tryptophan. The D gene is left open where the match is weak. Size tells how often a clone was seen (once, few, many) or the class of an expanded clone, and some rows leave it out.

V gene	clone size	D gene	J gene	CDR3 protein	CDR3 DNA
TRBV29-1	many	-	TRBJ2-7	CSVRDYEQYF	TGCAGCGTTCGGGATTACGAGCAGTACTTC
TRBV7-2	few	-	TRBJ2-5	CASSLVSGETQYF	TGTGCCAGCAGCTTAGTATCGGGGGAGACCCAGTACTTC
TRBV27	many	-	TRBJ2-3	CASSDVAVAAQYF	TGTGCCAGCAGTGACGTAGCTGTGGCGGCGCAGTATTTT
TRBV2	many	-	TRBJ1-5	CASSENLGSNQPQHF	TGTGCCAGCAGTGAAAACTTAGGGAGCAATCAGCCCCAGCATTTT
TRBV7-3	-	-	TRBJ1-1	CASSSTNTGSEAFF	TGTGCCAGCAGCTCCACAAATACAGGGAGTGAAGCTTTCTTT
TRBV27	many	TRBD1	TRBJ1-2	CASRSRGTANYGYTF	TGTGCCAGCAGGAGCCGGGGGACAGCAAACTATGGCTACACCTTC
TRBV12-3/TRBV12-4	few	-	TRBJ1-5	CASSSSTLGQPQHF	TGTGCCAGCAGTTCGTCGACCCTGGGGCAGCCCCAGCATTTT
TRBV4-1	many	-	TRBJ1-1	CASSPDSDLNTEAFF	TGCGCCAGCAGTCCTGACTCCGACTTGAACACTGAAGCTTTCTTT
TRBV7-6	-	TRBD2	TRBJ2-3	CASSSSGAVNTDTQYF	TGTGCCAGCAGCTCCAGCGGGGCGGTGAACACAGATACGCAGTATTTT
TRBV7-8	many	TRBD1	TRBJ1-6	CASSRDRESPLHF	TGTGCCAGCAGCCGGGACAGGGAGTCACCCCTCCACTTT
TRBV7-9	many	-	TRBJ1-4	CASSPPIGEKLFF	TGTGCCAGCAGCCCCCCGATTGGCGAAAAACTGTTTTTT
TRBV7-2	many	-	TRBJ2-7	CASSPSGLYEQYF	TGTGCCAGCAGCCCCTCAGGACTATACGAGCAGTACTTC
TRBV27	many	-	TRBJ1-2	CASKNGPYGYTF	TGTGCCAGCAAGAACGGTCCCTATGGCTACACCTTC
TRBV7-9	many	-	TRBJ2-6	CATAGAGSQTGANVLTF	TGTGCCACCGCCGGCGCGGGATCCCAAACTGGGGCCAACGTCCTGACTTTC
TRBV10-3	-	TRBD1	TRBJ2-1	CAISETGQGGYNEQFF	TGTGCCATCAGTGAGACAGGACAGGGGGGGTACAATGAGCAGTTCTTC
TRBV5-1	many	TRBD1	TRBJ1-6	CASSSWRTGDYNSPLHF	TGCGCCAGCAGCTCTTGGAGGACAGGCGATTATAATTCACCCCTCCACTTT
TRBV29-1	many	TRBD1	TRBJ2-1	CSVSGTGLLGAYNEQFF	TGCAGCGTTTCCGGGACAGGGTTACTGGGGGCCTACAATGAGCAGTTCTTC
TRBV5-1	-	TRBD2	TRBJ2-7	CASSRTSGGFYEQYF	TGCGCCAGCAGCAGAACTAGCGGGGGTTTCTACGAGCAGTACTTC
TRBV18	many	-	TRBJ1-6	CASSPGDGGSPLHF	TGTGCCAGCTCACCAGGGGACGGGGGTTCACCCCTCCACTTT
TRBV18	many	-	TRBJ2-5	CASALAGGEETQYF	TGTGCCAGCGCCTTGGCAGGTGGAGAAGAGACCCAGTACTTC
TRBV12-3/TRBV12-4	many	TRBD2	TRBJ2-3	CASSVSGRAGSTDTQYF	TGTGCCAGCTCGGTGTCCGGGAGGGCCGGTAGCACAGATACGCAGTATTTT